The next 18 T cell receptor beta chains were all read from a single sample in a study of tumor-infiltrating lymphocytes in primary liver carcinoma (TCRdb year 2017). TCRdb shows the sequencer as Illumina HiSeq 2500. Starting from about 500 ng total RNA, TCRbeta-specific cDNA was produced by reverse transcription with a constant-region primer and ProtoScript II reverse transcriptase. The TCRbeta libraries were prepared through three rounds of nested multiplex PCR following a slightly modified ARM-PCR procedure. Each of the first two PCR rounds ran for around 11 cycles and used multiplex TRBV1-TRBV30 forward primers together with a Cbeta reverse primer. The public reads were reprocessed in TCRdb via fastp at Q25 and MiXCR, keeping in-frame beta chains. Every CDR3 protein is listed once, alongside the most common genes and DNA of its rows. For this sample there are 95,000 to 100,000 distinct CDR3 sequences; around 73% appear just once. The ten biggest clones cover approximately 12% of the sample.

Without any cell sorting, total RNA and DNA were extracted together from about 19-30 mg of bulk tissue using the AllPrep DNA/RNA mini kit. Specimen: liver tumor tissue from sampling region 2. Taken with the paper, the label for cell subset or site translates to: tumor region T2, inferior pole. The receptor source for this set is a woman in her sixties or seventies with primary liver carcinoma and hepatitis B virus infection.

The chain carries TRBV29-1 and TRBJ2-7, with TRBD1 matching 7 bases. The CDR3 is 14 amino acids. Germline CDR1 and CDR2: SQVTM and ANQGSEA. V shed 6 bases and J 4 bases; nucleotides not matched to a gene: 12. As DNA, the CDR3 is TGCAGCGTCGTGGGGACAGTGGCAACATACGAGCAGTACTTC. Its protein product is CSVVGTVATYEQYF.

This clonotype occurred once. The V and J genes are TRBV11-2 and TRBJ2-3; 7 bases are a match to TRBD2. V dropped 0 bases and J dropped 9; count of bases not matched to a gene: 15. The CDR3 is 17 residues long. Germline loops: CDR1 SGHAT, CDR2 FQNNGV. The CDR3 coding sequence is TGTGCCAGCAGCTTAGAGGGACTAACGTACACGTCAGTCACGCAGTATTTT. It yields the protein CASSLEGLTYTSVTQYF.

At least ten counts were recorded for this clonotype. The J gene is TRBJ2-5, the V gene TRBV7-8; the D is unclear. Germline-derived CDR1 and CDR2 are SGHVS and FQNEAQ. The length of the CDR3 is 14 residues. V was shortened by 2 bases and J by 5 bases, with 12 bases between the two germline ends. The CDR3 loop reads CASSLPLRVETQYF. CDR3 in DNA: TGTGCCAGCAGCTTACCCCTCCGAGTGGAGACCCAGTACTTC.

A word on this clonotype: Relative to the germline gene, one junction end is altered; a read error may explain this. CDR3 coding DNA: TGTGCCAGCAACTTATCCACCGACAGCTCCCTCTGGTTCTACGATCAGTACTTC. Its translation is CASNLSTDSSLWFYDQYF. The chain recombines TRBV11-2 with TRBJ2-7; tentative D call: TRBD1 (5 bases). The CDR3 spans 18 residues. Germline CDR1 SGHAT, CDR2 FQNNGV. Full variable domain (rest looked up from reference TRBV11-2 and TRBJ2-7): EAGVAQSPRYKIIEKRQSVAFWCNPISGHATLYWYQQILGQGPKLLIQFQNNGVVDDSQLPKDRFSAERLKGVDSTLKIQPAKLEDSAVYLCASNLSTDSSLWFYDQYFGPGTRLTVT.

This clonotype has ten or more counts. V usage is TRBV29-1 and J usage is TRBJ2-1; the D gene could be TRBD1 or TRBD2 (5 bases each). Trimming stripped 7 bases from V and 8 bases from J, with 12 bases between. The CDR3 is 11 amino acids. Germline values: CDR1 SQVTM, CDR2 ANQGSEA. CDR3 sequence reads: CSGRWDDEQFF. CDR3 DNA sequence: TGCAGCGGCCGTTGGGACGATGAGCAGTTCTTC.

The V gene is TRBV28, the J gene TRBJ1-2; a weak D match, TRBD1 (6 bases). This CDR3 is built from 16 residues. V shed 6 bases and J shed 0 bases, with 17 bases lying between them. In germline, CDR1 is MDHEN, CDR2 SYDVKM. The CDR3 coding sequence is TGTGCCAGCAGCCAAGGATGGGACATCGCTAACTATGGCTACACCTTC. Protein product: CASSQGWDIANYGYTF.

About this clonotype itself: One end of the junction fails to match germline, which may point to a read error. This chain joins TRBV29-1 and TRBJ2-2; D is perhaps TRBD1 or TRBD2 (5 bases each). This CDR3 contains 13 residues. Germline V lookup: CDR1 SQVTM, CDR2 ANQGSEA. The CDR3 loop is CSVTGHSCRELSF. CDR3 nucleotide sequence: TGCAGCGTCACGGGGCACTCGTGCAGGGAGCTGTCTTTT.

The table lists this clonotype with many counts. Being one base from a much bigger clone, this may be a read error. V usage is TRBV29-1 and J usage is TRBJ1-4; no definite D call. Germline values: CDR1 SQVTM, CDR2 ANQGSEA. The V end lost 7 bases, the J end lost 4 bases, and 13 bases lay between the germline ends. This CDR3 region has 13 residues. For the CDR3, the DNA is TGCAGCGGTATGACACGGGGTAATGAAAAACTGTTTTTT. It is translated as CSGMTRGNEKLFF. The full variable domain, its missing parts supplied by reference TRBV29-1 and TRBJ1-4, is SAVISQKPSRDICQRGTSLTIQCQVDSQVTMMFWYRQQPGQSLTLIATANQGSEATYESGFVIDKFPISRPNLTFSTLTVSNMSPEDSSIYLCSGMTRGNEKLFFGSGTQLSVL.

In this sample, this clonotype turned up once. At one of its ends the junction is not consistent with the germline gene, which may arise from a read error. The chain links TRBV11-2 to TRBJ2-2; possibly TRBD1 or TRBD2 for D (5 bases each). Germline V CDR1 and CDR2: SGHAT, FQNNGV. The CDR3 has 17 amino acids. In DNA form, the CDR3 reads TGTGCCAGCAGCTTAGACCCCGAAGGGGCGAACACCGGGGAGCTGGTCTTC. Translation gives CASSLDPEGANTGELVF.

This sequence joins TRBV20-1 and TRBJ2-7; TRBD1 matches 7 bases. The CDR3 totals 15 residues. V was pared by 1 base and J by 4 bases, with 10 bases of the junction left unmatched. Germline CDR1 is DFQATT and CDR2 is SNEGSKA (reference sequence). In DNA, the CDR3 is TGCAGTGCTAGAGCCCAAGGGGGCTCTAAATACGAGCAGTACTTC. Its protein product is CSARAQGGSKYEQYF.

About this clonotype: This may come from a read error, since a much larger clone is one base off. The chain uses TRBV5-4 and TRBJ2-1; D gene unclear. This CDR3 spans 15 amino acids. Germline-derived CDR1 and CDR2 are SGHNT and YYREEE (reference sequence). The CDR3, as DNA: TGTGTCAGCAGCTTGGTATTGAGGAGAGACAATGAGCAGTTCTTC. Its protein product is CVSSLVLRRDNEQFF.

This clonotype was counted at least ten times. The chain links TRBV6-5 to TRBJ2-1; D gene uncertain. The CDR3 length is 14 residues. The V and J ends lost 5 bases and 0 bases respectively, with 8 bases between them. Germline CDR1 is MNHEY and CDR2 is SVGAGI. CDR3 bases: TGTGCCAGCAGTAGGGCCCCCTCCTACAATGAGCAGTTCTTC. This codes for CASSRAPSYNEQFF.

The chain uses TRBV28 and TRBJ1-1; 8 bases agree with TRBD1. The germline V gene has CDR1 MDHEN and CDR2 SYDVKM. The CDR3 is made up of 12 amino acids. With V trimmed by 10 bases and J by 7 bases, 8 bases remained unmatched. CDR3 amino acids: CATRTGHNEAFF. DNA for the CDR3: TGTGCCACCCGGACAGGGCACAATGAAGCTTTCTTT.

On this clonotype: Germline is not matched at one junction end, which may reflect a read error. The chain employs TRBV11-2 and TRBJ2-1; 7 bases map to TRBD1. This CDR3 is built from 17 residues. Germline-derived CDR1 and CDR2 are SGHAT and FQNNGV. CDR3 sequence (DNA): TGTGCCAGCAACTTAACCCACGGACAGGAGTACAGGAGTGAGCAGTTCTTC. This gives the protein CASNLTHGQEYRSEQFF.

This clonotype was seen at least ten times. The chain recombines TRBV2 with TRBJ1-2; D not certain. With 8 bases removed from V and 4 bases from J, the gap between germline ends came to 11 bases. The CDR3 extends over 12 amino acids. The V gene's germline CDR1 is SNHLY and CDR2 FYNNEI. The CDR3: CASGEVVYGYTF. In DNA form, the CDR3 reads TGTGCCAGCGGAGAGGTCGTCTATGGCTACACCTTC.

This clonotype was counted once. Sequence at one end of the junction differs from germline and may be a read error. The chain employs TRBV6-1 and TRBJ2-7; D is unresolved. Germline V gives CDR1 MNHNS, CDR2 SASEGT. CDR3 length: 14 residues. The CDR3 sequence: CANSEIGTAYEQYF. DNA for the CDR3: TGTGCCAACAGTGAGATCGGCACAGCCTACGAGCAGTATTTC.

There are a few counts of this clonotype. A read error may explain this, as a much larger clone is one base away. The chain uses TRBV28 and TRBJ2-1, with D tentatively TRBD2 (6 bases). Looked up from germline, CDR1 is MDHEN and CDR2 is SYDVKM. CDR3 length: 16 amino acids. Deletions cut 5 bases from V and 3 bases from J, with 17 bases between. This CDR3 reads CASSPLGGVGYNEQFF. DNA of the CDR3: TGTGCCAGCAGTCCTTTGGGAGGCGTGGGCTACAATGAGCAGTTCTTC.

This clonotype has more than one count but fewer than ten. The chain employs TRBV28 and TRBJ2-7; D may match TRBD1 or TRBD2 (5 bases each). With 4 bases removed from V and 2 bases from J, the gap between germline ends came to 15 bases. The CDR3 has 15 amino acids. CDR1 is MDHEN and CDR2 is SYDVKM in the germline V gene. CDR3 protein: CASSSRDAGAYEQYF. The DNA for the CDR3 is TGTGCCAGCAGTTCCCGGGACGCTGGGGCCTACGAGCAGTACTTC.